The next 17 T cell receptor beta chains were all read from a single sample in a study of T-cell reconstitution after alpha-beta-depleted transplantation in children listed by TCRdb under 2016. Libraries were prepared through PCR. These reads were obtained on an Illumina HiSeq 2500. Molecular barcoding was employed in the preparation of TCR libraries, with unique molecular identifiers being used to normalize TCRbeta repertoire quantification. TCRdb reworked the public reads: Q25 trimming with fastp, MiXCR clone assembly, productive beta chains retained. All rows with the same CDR3 protein become a single entry with the most common DNA and genes. In this sample the table shows approximately 980,000 distinct CDR3 sequences, around 30% of which occur a single time. The ten largest clones represent more than 25% of the sample. In the paper's terms, the treatment or condition label means: allogeneic hematopoietic cell transplantation with graft depleted of TCRalphabeta T cells and CD19 B cells.

This material consisted of PBMCs, mostly from graft donor cells, taken 360 days after TCRalphabeta/CD19-depleted stem cell transplant. These receptors all stem from a boy in the first two years of life who had a stem cell transplant for SCID, so the T cells may come from the graft donor.

This clonotype showed up just a few times. The chain recombines TRBV7-8 with TRBJ2-3; no clear D gene. The germline CDR1 and CDR2 sequences are SGHVS and FQNEAQ. Trimming stripped 1 base from V and 2 bases from J, with 13 bases between. There are 16 residues in the CDR3. The DNA of the CDR3 is TGTGCCAGCAGCTTAGAGGGTCAGGTCCTCACAGATACGCAGTATTTT. It translates to CASSLEGQVLTDTQYF.

The sample holds a few counts of this clonotype. The chain has TRBV7-2 and TRBJ2-1, with 12 bases that match TRBD2. Unmatched junction bases numbered 15, after V lost 1 base and J lost 14 bases. Germline V CDR1 and CDR2: SGHTA, FQGNSA. This CDR3 spans 17 amino acids. The CDR3 DNA reads TGTGCCAGCAGCTTAGTAGCCCCCTCGACTAGCGGGGGTGTCGAGTTCTTC. Encoded protein: CASSLVAPSTSGGVEFF.

The genes are TRBV9 and TRBJ2-7, with 8 bases aligning to TRBD1. This CDR3 is built from 14 residues. Trimming cost V 2 bases and J 3 bases; bases outside gene matches: 4. Germline-derived CDR1 and CDR2 are SGDLS and YYNGEE. The CDR3 sequence is CASSVAGQGYEQYF. In DNA, the CDR3 is TGTGCCAGCAGCGTTGCCGGACAGGGCTACGAGCAGTACTTC.

The rearrangement uses TRBV15 and TRBJ2-1; D gene uncertain. Looked up from germline, CDR1 is LNHNV and CDR2 is YYDKDF (reference sequence). This CDR3 has 12 residues. The germline V and J ends were trimmed by 2 bases and 5 bases, with 4 bases remaining between them. The CDR3 here is CATSRLNNEQFF. The CDR3 DNA follows: TGTGCCACCAGCAGATTAAACAATGAGCAGTTCTTC.

In regard to this clonotype: The junction departs from the called germline gene at one end, perhaps through a read error. The chain joins TRBV7-9 to TRBJ2-5; no definite D call. This CDR3 contains 15 residues. CDR1 is SEHNR and CDR2 is FQNEAQ in the germline V gene (reference sequence). CDR3 loop: CASSFSRTTQESQYF. Here the CDR3 DNA reads TGTGCCAGCAGCTTCTCCCGGACCACACAAGAGAGCCAGTACTTC. Full variable domain (missing parts from reference TRBV7-9 and TRBJ2-5): DTGVSQNPRHKITKRGQNVTFRCDPISEHNRLYWYRQTLGQGPEFLTYFQNEAQLEKSRLLSDRFSAERPKGSFSTLEIQRTEQGDSAMYLCASSFSRTTQESQYFGPGTRLLVL.

The chain employs TRBV9 and TRBJ2-1; TRBD1 aligns across 9 bases. Unmatched junction bases numbered 9, after V lost 0 bases and J lost 5 bases. The germline gives CDR1 SGDLS, CDR2 YYNGEE. The CDR3 totals 17 residues. CDR3 protein: CASSVVEATGGHNEQFF. CDR3 DNA sequence: TGTGCCAGCAGCGTAGTAGAGGCGACAGGGGGACACAATGAGCAGTTCTTC. Looking up the rest from reference TRBV9 and TRBJ2-1 gives the full variable domain: DSGVTQTPKHLITATGQRVTLRCSPRSGDLSVYWYQQSLDQGLQFLIQYYNGEERAKGNILERFSAQQFPDLHSELNLSSLELGDSALYFCASSVVEATGGHNEQFFGPGTRLTVL.

This clonotype was picked up a small number of times. V gene TRBV5-1 combines with J gene TRBJ2-1, with 7 nucleotides matching TRBD1. Trimming removed 2 bases from V and 7 bases from J; junction bases left unmatched: 9. Germline V gene lookup returns CDR1 SGHRS and CDR2 YFSETQ. The CDR3 consists of 15 residues. The CDR3 sequence is CASSFRGPRDNEQFF. CDR3 DNA: TGCGCCAGCAGCTTTAGGGGGCCTAGAGATAATGAGCAGTTCTTC.

The table lists this clonotype with a few counts. The J gene is TRBJ2-1, the V gene TRBV20-1; 9 bases match TRBD2. The trim removed 5 bases at V and 0 bases at J, leaving 5 bases unmatched. This CDR3 is 15 amino acids long. Germline V gene data show CDR1 as DFQATT and CDR2 as SNEGSKA (reference sequence). CDR3: CSASPSGDSYNEQFF. The CDR3 region has the DNA TGCAGTGCTTCGCCTAGCGGGGACTCCTACAATGAGCAGTTCTTC.

This clonotype was picked up a small number of times. Here the CDR3 DNA reads TGCAGTGCCTTGACAGGGGGAAGAGAGCAGTACTTC. Encoded protein: CSALTGGREQYF. The rearrangement joins TRBV20-1 to TRBJ2-7, with 9 bases that match TRBD1. The junction had 7 bases not matched to a gene; V was cut back by 6 bases and J by 7 bases. This CDR3 comprises 12 residues. From germline, CDR1 is DFQATT and CDR2 SNEGSKA (reference sequence).

The chain is built from TRBV5-5 and TRBJ1-1, with a possible D match to TRBD1 (5 bases). Trimming cost V 3 bases and J 1 base, with 13 bases left between them. CDR1 and CDR2 from the germline V gene are SGHKS and YYEKEE (reference sequence). The CDR3 totals 15 residues. CDR3 residues: CASSWSSGANTEAFF. CDR3 nucleotides: TGTGCCAGCAGCTGGAGCAGTGGGGCGAACACTGAAGCTTTCTTT.

This clonotype was seen ten or more times. V is TRBV3-1 and J is TRBJ2-5; TRBD1 might be the D (6 bases). The CDR3 consists of 15 residues. V lost 1 base and J lost 4, with 13 bases in between. Germline CDR1 is LGHDT and CDR2 is YNNKEL (reference sequence). The CDR3: CASSQGTVDGETQYF. CDR3 coding DNA: TGTGCCAGCAGCCAAGGGACAGTCGATGGAGAGACCCAGTACTTC.

This clonotype was observed a few times. The rearrangement uses TRBV4-3 and TRBJ2-4; 8 positions match TRBD1. This CDR3 is built from 14 residues. Unmatched junction bases numbered 2, after V lost 1 base and J lost 6 bases. Germline V gives CDR1 LGHNA, CDR2 YSLEER. CDR3 in DNA: TGCGCCAGCAGCCAAGGAGACAGGGGAAACATTCAGTACTTC. It specifies CASSQGDRGNIQYF.

J is TRBJ2-1 and V is TRBV20-1; D call uncertain. Germline values: CDR1 DFQATT, CDR2 SNEGSKA (reference sequence). Trimming shortened V by 3 bases and J by 11 bases, and 11 bases separated the two germline ends. The CDR3 spans 11 residues. CDR3 in amino acids: CSASYPVQQFF. CDR3 bases: TGCAGTGCTAGCTATCCAGTTCAGCAGTTCTTC.

There are a few counts of this clonotype. This chain connects TRBV29-1 to TRBJ2-3; no clear D gene. This CDR3 region has 12 residues. Trimming shortened V by 4 bases and J by 0 bases, and 5 bases separated the two germline ends. Germline V gene lookup returns CDR1 SQVTM and CDR2 ANQGSEA. CDR3 sequence: CSVASSTDTQYF. DNA for the CDR3: TGCAGCGTTGCATCTAGCACAGATACGCAGTATTTT.

The rearrangement links TRBV4-1 to TRBJ2-1, with D perhaps TRBD1 (6 bases). Germline CDR1 is MGHRA and CDR2 is YSYEKL. Trimming removed 1 base from V and 2 bases from J, with 15 bases in between. The CDR3 contains 17 residues. This CDR3 is CASSQVLGASPYNEQFF. The CDR3 DNA is TGCGCCAGCAGCCAAGTTTTGGGGGCCTCCCCCTACAATGAGCAGTTCTTC.

This clonotype was counted between two and nine times. The chain couples TRBV4-2 to TRBJ2-3; D remains unclear. The V gene's germline CDR1 is LGHNA and CDR2 YNFKEQ. CDR3 length: 15 residues. V lost 0 bases and J lost 0, with 7 bases in between. The CDR3: CASSQEGRSTDTQYF. CDR3 coding DNA: TGTGCCAGCAGCCAAGAGGGCAGAAGCACAGATACGCAGTATTTT.

The chain is built from TRBV5-4 and TRBJ1-1; 10 positions agree with TRBD1. Germline-derived CDR1 and CDR2 are SGHNT and YYREEE (reference sequence). This CDR3 spans 15 amino acids. With 3 bases clipped from V and 3 bases from J, the junction kept 5 bases outside the gene matches. Here the CDR3 DNA reads TGTGCCAGCAGCTCGGCCGGGACAGGGGACACTGAAGCTTTCTTT. Translated: CASSSAGTGDTEAFF.